The clone carrying this TCR beta chain was found a few times. TCRdb re-analysed the 5' RACE reads in MiXCR, keeping a single row per CDR3 protein. The sample contains tens of thousands of distinct CDR3 sequences, roughly 5% of which appear only once. Germline loops: CDR1 SEHNR, CDR2 FQNEAQ (reference sequence). With 5 bases removed from V and 8 bases from J, the gap between germline ends came to 15 bases. The CDR3 covers 14 residues. This sample was taken from a study of early T cells in non-severe SARS-CoV-2 infection. Study-wide background: Unpaired chains resulted from sequencing bulk RNA of unsorted whole blood.

This TCR was recovered from an adult who was a healthcare worker with PCR-confirmed SARS-CoV-2 infection or an uninfected control (not recorded which). This chain connects TRBV7-9 to TRBJ1-4; D ambiguous. The source material was whole blood. The CDR3 DNA is TGTGCCAGCAGCCTATTTGCCACGGGGGAAAAACTGTTTTTT. Translated, it gives CASSLFATGEKLFF.